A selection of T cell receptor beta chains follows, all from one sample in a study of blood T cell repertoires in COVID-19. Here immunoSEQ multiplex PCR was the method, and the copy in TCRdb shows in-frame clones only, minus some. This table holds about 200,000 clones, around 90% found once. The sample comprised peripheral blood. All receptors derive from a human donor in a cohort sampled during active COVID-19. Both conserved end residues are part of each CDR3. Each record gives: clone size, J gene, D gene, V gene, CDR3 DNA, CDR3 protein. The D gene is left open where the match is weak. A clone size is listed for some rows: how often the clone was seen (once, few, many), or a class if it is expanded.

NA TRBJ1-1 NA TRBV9 TGTGCCAGCAGCGTAGGTCAGGGGAAGGGCACTGAAGCTTTCTTT CASSVGQGKGTEAFF
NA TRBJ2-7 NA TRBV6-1 TGTGCCAGCAGTGAACAGGGGCAAATGAGGGAGCAGTACTTC CASSEQGQMREQYF
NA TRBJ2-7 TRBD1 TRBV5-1 TGCGCCAGCAGCTTGGATGGGGACAGGGTAGACGAGCAGTACTTC CASSLDGDRVDEQYF
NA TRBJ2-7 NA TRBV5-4 TGTGCCAGCAGCCGGAGGGACAGCTCCTACGAGCAGTACTTC CASSRRDSSYEQYF
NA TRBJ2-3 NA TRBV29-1 TGCAGCGTTGCGGGGGGCCCCACAGATACGCAGTATTTT CSVAGGPTDTQYF
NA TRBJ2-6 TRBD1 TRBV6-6 TGTGCCAGCAATCGGGACAGCTCTGGGGCCAACGTCCTGACTTTC CASNRDSSGANVLTF
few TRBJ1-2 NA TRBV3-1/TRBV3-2 TGTGCCAGCAGCTCCGGGGGGGTTAACTATGGCTACACCTTC CASSSGGVNYGYTF
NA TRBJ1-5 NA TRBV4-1 TGCGCCAGCAGCCAAGATTACAATCAGCCCCAGCATTTT CASSQDYNQPQHF
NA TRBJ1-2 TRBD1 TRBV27 TGTGCCAGCAGTCTGACAGGGGTAGGCGGCTACACCTTC CASSLTGVGGYTF
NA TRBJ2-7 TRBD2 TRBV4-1 TGCGCCAGCAGCAGACTAGCTCTGGAAGTCTACGAGCAGTACTTC CASSRLALEVYEQYF
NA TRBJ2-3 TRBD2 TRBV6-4 TGTGCCAGCAGTGAGCGGGAGGGCCCAGATACGCAGTATTTT CASSEREGPDTQYF
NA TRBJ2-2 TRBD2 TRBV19 TGTGCCAGTACCATAGCGGGAATGAACACCGGGGAGCTGTTTTTT CASTIAGMNTGELFF
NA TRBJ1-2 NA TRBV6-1 TGTGCCAGCAGTGAGGCGGGAAACTATGGCTACACCTTC CASSEAGNYGYTF
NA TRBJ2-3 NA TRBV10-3 TGTGCCATCAGTGTGGAGGGACATACGCAGTATTTT CAISVEGHTQYF
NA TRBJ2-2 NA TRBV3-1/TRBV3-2 TGTGCCAGCAGCCAATCCAGGAGGGGGGAGCTGTTTTTT CASSQSRRGELFF
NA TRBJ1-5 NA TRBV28 TGTGCCAGCCTTTACGGGAAAAGCAATCAGCCCCAGCATTTT CASLYGKSNQPQHF
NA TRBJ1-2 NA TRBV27 TGTGCCAGCAGTTTGGGTTGGGGCAGCTATGGCTACACCTTC CASSLGWGSYGYTF
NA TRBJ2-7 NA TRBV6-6 TGTGCCAGCAGTCCTTTTGGGCCCCTTCGAGAGACGGCCCACGAGCAGTACTTC CASSPFGPLRETAHEQYF
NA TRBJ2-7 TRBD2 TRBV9 TGTGCCAGCAGCGTAGGACTAGCGGGAGTCGGCGAGCAGTACTTC CASSVGLAGVGEQYF
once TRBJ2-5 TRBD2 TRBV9 TGTGCCAGCAGCGTAGGGGGGACTAGCCAAGAGACCCAGTACTTC CASSVGGTSQETQYF
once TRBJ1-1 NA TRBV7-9 TGTGCCAGCAGCTTAGGCTCCGGGGGGGACACTGAAGCTTTCTTT CASSLGSGGDTEAFF
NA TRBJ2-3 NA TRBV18 TGTGCCAGCTCACCACCGGCTCGGACTAGCACAGATACGCAGTATTTT CASSPPARTSTDTQYF
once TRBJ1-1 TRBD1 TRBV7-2 TGTGCCAGCAGCACCAGACAGGGTCCGGGGAACACTGAAGCTTTCTTT CASSTRQGPGNTEAFF
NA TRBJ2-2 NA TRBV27 TGTGCCAGCAGCTCAGACTTGTCTCTTCGCCGGGAGCTGTTTTTT CASSSDLSLRRELFF
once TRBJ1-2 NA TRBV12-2 TGTGCAAGTCACCCCGCCGCCAGGCCGCCTTATGGCTACACCTTC CASHPAARPPYGYTF
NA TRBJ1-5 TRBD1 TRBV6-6 TGTGCCAGCAGTTACCCGACAGGGAACAGTCAGCCCCAGCATTTT CASSYPTGNSQPQHF
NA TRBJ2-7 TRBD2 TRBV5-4 TGTGCCAGCAGCTTGGGACTAGCCCCCTACGAGCAGTACTTC CASSLGLAPYEQYF
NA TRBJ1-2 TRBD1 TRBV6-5 TGTGCCAGCAGTTACCAGGGACAGGGCTATGGCTACACCTTC CASSYQGQGYGYTF
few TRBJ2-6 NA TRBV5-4 TGTGCCAGCAGCATCGACACACACCCCTCTGGGGCCAACGTCCTGACTTTC CASSIDTHPSGANVLTF
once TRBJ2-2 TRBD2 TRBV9 TGTGCCAGCAGCGTAGACGCTCACGGACTAGCGGGATCATCCCACACCGGGGAGCTGTTTTTT CASSVDAHGLAGSSHTGELFF
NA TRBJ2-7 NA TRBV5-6 TGTGCCAGCAGCCCTTTAGCCTCTGGACACAGAAATTACGAGCAGTACTTC CASSPLASGHRNYEQYF
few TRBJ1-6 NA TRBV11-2 TGTGCCAGCAGCTTAAACCGAGGGCGGAATTCACCCCTCCACTTT CASSLNRGRNSPLHF
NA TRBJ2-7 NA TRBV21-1 TGTGCCAGCAGCAAAGAGAGGGGACAGGGGGCGACCTACGAGCAGTACTTC CASSKERGQGATYEQYF
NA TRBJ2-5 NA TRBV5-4 TGTGCCAGCAAATCGCAGGGAAGTGAGACCCAGTACTTC CASKSQGSETQYF
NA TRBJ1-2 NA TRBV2 TGTGCCAGCGTCCACCCGGCAGGGTATAACTATGGCTACACCTTC CASVHPAGYNYGYTF
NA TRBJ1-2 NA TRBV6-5 TGTGCCAGCAGTTACGCGGGGGACTATGGCTACACCTTC CASSYAGDYGYTF
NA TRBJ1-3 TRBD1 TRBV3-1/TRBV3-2 TGTGCCAGCAGCCCGACAGGGTCCTTTGGAAACACCATATATTTT CASSPTGSFGNTIYF
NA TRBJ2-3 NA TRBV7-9 TGTGCCAGCAGCGTTACAGGGAAGAGCACAGATACGCAGTATTTT CASSVTGKSTDTQYF
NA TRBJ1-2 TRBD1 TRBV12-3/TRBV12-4 TGTGCCAGCACTTCCGGGACAGATGGCTACACCTTC CASTSGTDGYTF
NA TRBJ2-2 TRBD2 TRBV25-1 TGTGCCAGCGTAGCGGGGGGGATTGCCGGGGAGCTGTTTTTT CASVAGGIAGELFF
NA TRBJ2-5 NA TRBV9 TGTGCCAGCAGCGTAGGGGGAGACCCCGGGGGGACCCAGTACTTC CASSVGGDPGGTQYF
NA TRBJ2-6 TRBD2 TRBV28 TGTGCCAGCAGTTCAATCGGACTAGCCGGCGCCAACGTCCTGACTTTC CASSSIGLAGANVLTF
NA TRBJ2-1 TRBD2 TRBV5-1 TGCGCCAGCAGCTTGAGCGGGAGAGTGGATGAGCAGTTCTTC CASSLSGRVDEQFF
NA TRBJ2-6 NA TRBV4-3 TGCGCCAGCAGCCAAATAATCTCTGGGGCCAACGTCCTGACTTTC CASSQIISGANVLTF
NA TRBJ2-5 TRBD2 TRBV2 TGTGCCAGCAGTACAGGACTAGCGGGTTCCCAAGAGACCCAGTACTTC CASSTGLAGSQETQYF
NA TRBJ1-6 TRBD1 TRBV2 TGTGCCAGCAGTGGGTGGGACAGGGTTTCACCCCTCCACTTT CASSGWDRVSPLHF
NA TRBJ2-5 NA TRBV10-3 TGTGCCATCAGTGGTAACCAAGAGACCCAGTACTTC CAISGNQETQYF
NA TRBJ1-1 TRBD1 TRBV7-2 TGTGCCAGCAGCTTAGATCGGGACAGAGAAGCTTTCTTT CASSLDRDREAFF
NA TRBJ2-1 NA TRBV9 TGTGCCAGCAGCCTCTCGGGCCAGCGGTACAATGAGCAGTTCTTC CASSLSGQRYNEQFF
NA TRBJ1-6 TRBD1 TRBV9 TGTGCCAGCAGCCCTCCGACAGGGCCGGGATCACCCCTCCACTTT CASSPPTGPGSPLHF
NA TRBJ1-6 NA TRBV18 TGTGCCAGCTCACCCCAAGACAACGGTTCACCCCTCCACTTT CASSPQDNGSPLHF